This T cell receptor beta chain was found in a study of PD-1 blockade in classical Hodgkin lymphoma. CDR1 SQVTM and CDR2 ANQGSEA come from the germline V gene. The CDR3 contains 20 residues. V shed 6 bases, J shed 3 bases, and the junction held 25 bases outside the gene matches. Described time point: cycle 4 day 1 (C4D1), after more than five weeks of nivolumab. Patients all relapsed after autologous stem cell transplantation, and there was variation in brentuximab vedotin exposure. TCRdb keeps only in-frame clones here, not all; method: immunoSEQ multiplex PCR. The sample holds about 41,000 clones, around 69% seen once.

The sequences come from peripheral blood mononuclear cells (PBMCs), collected before the fourth cycle of nivolumab. This TCR was recovered from a human donor with classical Hodgkin lymphoma. The genes are TRBV29-1 and TRBJ2-4, with 8 bases that match TRBD1. The CDR3 coding sequence is TGCAGCGTCGATCCAATCCTCCGGGACAGGTCGGAGTGGGACAAAAACATTCAGTACTTC. It specifies CSVDPILRDRSEWDKNIQYF.